The clone carrying this T cell receptor beta chain was recorded once. No antigen is known for it. The germline CDR1 and CDR2 sequences are SGHDT and YYEEEE. V gave up 4 bases and J gave up 4 bases, with 8 bases separating them. The CDR3 totals 13 residues. The data were obtained in a study of T cell responses to AZD1222 COVID-19 vaccine. General study findings and limits: Regions 160-218 and 743-854 dominated among vaccine-associated CD4 TCRs spanning spike. AZD1222 recipients seropositive at baseline numbered only six or seven. Increased Spike-specific TCR breadth and depth were observed after two AZD1222 doses.

The data were produced by immunoSEQ multiplex PCR, yet TCRdb's version contains in-frame clones alone and is incomplete. The table has tens of thousands of clones, around three quarters seen once; the top ten hold roughly 50%. Sequenced material: peripheral blood, taken 28 days after the second AZD1222 dose. The sequence was obtained from an adult who received the AZD1222 COVID-19 vaccine. The chain recombines TRBV5-6 with TRBJ2-2, with a weak D call TRBD1 (5 bases). CDR3 region: CASSTGATGELFF. Written as DNA, the CDR3 is TGTGCCAGCAGCACAGGTGCCACCGGGGAGCTGTTTTTT. Full variable domain (outside the CDR3, taken from reference TRBV5-6 and TRBJ2-2): DAGVTQSPTHLIKTRGQQVTLRCSPKSGHDTVSWYQQALGQGPQFIFQYYEEEERQRGNFPDRFSGHQFPNYSSELNVNALLLGDSALYLCASSTGATGELFFGEGSRLTVL.